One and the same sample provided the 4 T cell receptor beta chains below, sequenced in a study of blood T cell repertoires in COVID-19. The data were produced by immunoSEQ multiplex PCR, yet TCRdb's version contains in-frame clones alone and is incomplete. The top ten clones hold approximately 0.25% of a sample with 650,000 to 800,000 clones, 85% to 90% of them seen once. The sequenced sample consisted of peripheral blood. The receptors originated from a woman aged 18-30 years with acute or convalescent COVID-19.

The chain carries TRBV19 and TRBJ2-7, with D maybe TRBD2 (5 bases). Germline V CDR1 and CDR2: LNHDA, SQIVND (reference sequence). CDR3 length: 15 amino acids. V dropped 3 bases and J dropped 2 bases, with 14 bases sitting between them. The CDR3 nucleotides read TGTGCCAGTAGTATTAGCTCAGGACTGACCTACGAGCAGTACTTC. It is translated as CASSISSGLTYEQYF.

The CDR3 DNA follows: TGTGCCAGCACAAGACAGGGAAGAGAGCAGTACTTC. It translates to CASTRQGREQYF. The V call is TRBV6-5, the J call TRBJ2-7, with TRBD1 identical over 7 bases. Germline trimming cut 7 bases from V and 7 bases from J; bases unmatched to any gene: 7. The CDR3 spans 12 residues. CDR1 and CDR2 from the germline V gene are MNHEY and SVGAGI.

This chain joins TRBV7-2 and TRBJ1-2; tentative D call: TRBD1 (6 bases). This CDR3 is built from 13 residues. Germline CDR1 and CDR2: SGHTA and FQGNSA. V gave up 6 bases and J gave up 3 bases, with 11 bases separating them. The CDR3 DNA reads TGTGCCAGCAGATCCCGACAGGACTATGGCTACACCTTC. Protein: CASRSRQDYGYTF.

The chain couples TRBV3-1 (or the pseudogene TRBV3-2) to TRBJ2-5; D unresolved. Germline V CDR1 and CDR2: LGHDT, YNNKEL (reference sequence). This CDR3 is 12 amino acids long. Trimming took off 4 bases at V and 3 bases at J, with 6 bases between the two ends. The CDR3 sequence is CASSLAEETQYF. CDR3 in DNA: TGTGCCAGCAGCCTCGCGGAAGAGACCCAGTACTTC.